These 25 T cell receptor beta chains originate from one sample sequenced in a study of cytomegalovirus exposure and HLA in healthy donors. PCR primers comprised 60 Vbeta and 13 Jbeta primers. Sequenced by immunoSEQ multiplex PCR; TCRdb stores in-frame clones only, minus some. Of 150,000 or so clones in the sample, approximately 80% were seen once. Sequencing was done on a sample of PBMCs. The source is a male donor in good health and CMV-seronegative.

For this clone: An end of the junction does not agree with germline; a read error may underlie this. The chain employs TRBV7-7 and TRBJ2-5; 12 bases are shared with TRBD1. Germline loops: CDR1 SSHAT, CDR2 FNYEAQ (reference sequence). The CDR3 covers 16 residues. CDR3 amino acids: CASSRDRGPPQETQYF. The CDR3 bases are TGTGCTAGCAGCCGGGACAGGGGGCCCCCCCAAGAGACCCAGTACTTC.

V usage is TRBV29-1 and J usage is TRBJ2-3, with a weak D call TRBD2 (6 bases). V was clipped by 6 bases and J by 5 bases, with 24 bases between them. This CDR3 is 16 amino acids long. Per the germline V gene, CDR1 is SQVTM and CDR2 is ANQGSEA. The CDR3 protein is CSVESRELFLVDTQYF. Written as DNA, the CDR3 is TGCAGCGTCGAATCTCGGGAGTTATTTCTTGTAGATACGCAGTATTTT.

The J gene is TRBJ1-1, the V gene TRBV9, with a possible D match to TRBD1 (5 bases). Germline V gene lookup returns CDR1 SGDLS and CDR2 YYNGEE. Trimming took off 4 bases at V and 6 bases at J, with 13 bases between the two ends. CDR3 length: 13 residues. CDR3 coding DNA: TGTGCCAGCAGCCCCCAGGGTTTAGCTGAAGCTTTCTTT. Its protein is CASSPQGLAEAFF.

The chain uses TRBV28 and TRBJ2-7, with D unresolved. The CDR3 is 14 residues long. Germline V lookup: CDR1 MDHEN, CDR2 SYDVKM. Trimming left V 7 bases short and J 2 bases short, with 15 bases between. CDR3 sequence reads: CASKAHPQAYEQYF. CDR3 bases: TGTGCCAGCAAGGCACACCCTCAGGCCTACGAGCAGTACTTC.

The gene calls are TRBV5-6 and TRBJ2-2; TRBD2 matches at 7 bases. CDR3 length: 16 amino acids. The junction had 9 bases not matched to a gene; V was cut back by 2 bases and J by 5 bases. Per germline, CDR1 SGHDT and CDR2 YYEEEE. DNA of the CDR3: TGTGCCAGCAGCTTCTTTCACAGGCGGGGGACCGGGGAGCTGTTTTTT. Translation: CASSFFHRRGTGELFF.

There are a few counts of this clone. V usage is TRBV6-5 and J usage is TRBJ2-7, with D tentatively TRBD2 (5 bases). Germline V gives CDR1 MNHEY, CDR2 SVGAGI. The ends were cut back, 6 bases at V and 7 bases at J, with 16 bases in the middle. The CDR3 runs to 13 residues. DNA of the CDR3: TGTGCCAGCAGGCCCCCAGTCCCGGGGGAGCAGTACTTC. Translated: CASRPPVPGEQYF.

This chain uses TRBV19 with TRBJ1-2; 8 nucleotides match TRBD1. V lost 5 bases, J lost 6 bases, and 11 bases stayed unmatched. The CDR3 length is 15 residues. The germline V gene encodes CDR1 LNHDA and CDR2 SQIVND (reference sequence). The CDR3 DNA is TGTGCCAGTAGTCCCGGGTCGCAGGGGGCAAATGGCTACACCTTC. Its translation: CASSPGSQGANGYTF.

The V gene is TRBV19, the J gene TRBJ1-6; perhaps TRBD1 as D (5 bases). The germline gives CDR1 LNHDA, CDR2 SQIVND (reference sequence). Trimming took 5 bases from V and 0 from J, leaving 14 bases between them. The CDR3 spans 17 residues. The CDR3 nucleotides read TGTGCCAGTAGTCCTGACAGCTTAAGCTCCTATAATTCACCCCTCCACTTT. As protein: CASSPDSLSSYNSPLHF.

The chain joins TRBV5-6 to TRBJ2-7, with D unresolved. Per germline, CDR1 SGHDT and CDR2 YYEEEE. The CDR3 has 13 amino acids. V was shortened by 4 bases and J by 2 bases, with 10 bases between the two germline ends. CDR3 sequence (DNA): TGTGCCAGCAGCCCCGACACAACCTACGAGCAGTACTTC. Encoded protein: CASSPDTTYEQYF. Together with reference TRBV5-6 and TRBJ2-7, the CDR3 gives the full variable domain: DAGVTQSPTHLIKTRGQQVTLRCSPKSGHDTVSWYQQALGQGPQFIFQYYEEEERQRGNFPDRFSGHQFPNYSSELNVNALLLGDSALYLCASSPDTTYEQYFGPGTRLTVT.

V usage is TRBV4-3 and J usage is TRBJ2-1, with 8 bases identical to TRBD1. V was pared by 4 bases and J by 5 bases, with 7 bases of the junction left unmatched. Germline CDR1 reads LGHNA; CDR2 reads YSLEER. There are 15 residues in the CDR3. In DNA form, the CDR3 reads TGCGCCAGCAGCCCTTTGTCACAGGGGGACAATGAGCAGTTCTTC. This encodes CASSPLSQGDNEQFF.

The V gene is TRBV19, the J gene TRBJ1-1; a possible D gene is TRBD1 (6 bases). Trimming cost V 3 bases and J 1 base, with 12 bases left between them. This CDR3 has 15 amino acids. CDR1 is LNHDA and CDR2 is SQIVND in the germline V gene (reference sequence). In nucleotides, the CDR3 is TGTGCCAGTAGTATCTTCAGGGGAGAGAACACTGAAGCTTTCTTT. Its translation is CASSIFRGENTEAFF.

In this sample, this clone turned up once. V usage is TRBV12-5 and J usage is TRBJ2-7, with 9 bases fitting TRBD1. The J segment lost 5 bases and the V segment lost 6 bases, leaving 8 bases of the junction unmatched. The germline V gene has CDR1 LGHNT and CDR2 FRNRAP. This CDR3 spans 14 amino acids. The CDR3 DNA reads TGTGCTAGTGGCCAACGGACAGGGGTCGACGAGCAGTACTTC. Translation: CASGQRTGVDEQYF.

This chain uses TRBV5-1 with TRBJ1-1; D might be TRBD1 (5 bases). Between the trimmed V and J ends, which lost 2 bases and 11 bases, there was a span of 16 bases. The CDR3 is made up of 13 amino acids. CDR1 and CDR2 (germline): SGHRS, YFSETQ. The CDR3 DNA reads as TGCGCCAGCAGCTTCTATTGGGGGGAACGGGCTTTCTTT. This sequence encodes CASSFYWGERAFF.

The chain links TRBV2 to TRBJ2-7, with D uncertain. V was shortened by 4 bases and J by 2 bases, with 12 bases between the two germline ends. The CDR3 runs to 14 residues. Germline V lookup: CDR1 SNHLY, CDR2 FYNNEI. CDR3 in amino acids: CASSAKVGPYEQYF. CDR3 sequence (DNA): TGTGCCAGCAGTGCTAAGGTGGGCCCCTACGAGCAGTACTTC.

The chain uses TRBV10-3 and TRBJ1-1; D might be TRBD1 (6 bases). The CDR3 consists of 17 residues. CDR1 ENHRY and CDR2 SYGVKD come from the germline V gene. V shed 2 bases and J shed 1 base, with 17 bases lying between them. The CDR3 DNA sequence: TGTGCCATCAGTGAGGCAAACCCCGGGACAAAGAACACTGAAGCTTTCTTT. Protein sequence: CAISEANPGTKNTEAFF.

The rearrangement uses TRBV11-2 and TRBJ1-1, with D perhaps matching TRBD1 (5 bases). V lost 0 bases to trimming and J lost 1 base, with 6 bases between them. The CDR3 contains 14 residues. The germline V gene encodes CDR1 SGHAT and CDR2 FQNNGV. CDR3 in amino acids: CASSLETANTEAFF. The DNA of the CDR3 is TGTGCCAGCAGCTTAGAGACAGCGAACACTGAAGCTTTCTTT.

The chain uses TRBV11-1 and TRBJ2-5, with TRBD1 identical over 9 bases. CDR3 size: 14 residues. V gave up 7 bases and J gave up 9 bases; unmatched junction bases: 12. Germline CDR1 is SGHAT and CDR2 is FQDESV (reference sequence). The CDR3 DNA sequence: TGTGCCAGCAACGACAGGGGGTATCAGGTTCCCCAGTACTTC. It codes for CASNDRGYQVPQYF.

The chain couples TRBV2 to TRBJ2-7; 10 bases line up with TRBD2. The CDR3 sequence is 15 residues long. V lost 4 bases to trimming and J lost 5 bases; unmatched junction nucleotides: 8. The germline V gene has CDR1 SNHLY and CDR2 FYNNEI. The CDR3 here is CASSVLSGRADEQYF. CDR3 bases: TGTGCCAGCAGTGTCCTCAGCGGGAGGGCCGACGAGCAGTACTTC.

The V call is TRBV6-1, the J call TRBJ1-1; TRBD1 aligns across 7 bases. The CDR3 has 15 amino acids. The germline V gene encodes CDR1 MNHNS and CDR2 SASEGT. The J segment lost 1 base and the V segment lost 6 bases, leaving 8 bases of the junction unmatched. In nucleotides, the CDR3 is TGTGCCAGCAGCCCTTCGACAGGGCGGAACACTGAAGCTTTCTTT. Translating gives CASSPSTGRNTEAFF.

The chain joins TRBV6-5 to TRBJ1-2; 12 bases map to TRBD1. V was pared by 0 bases and J by 8 bases, with 4 bases of the junction left unmatched. CDR3 length equals 15 residues. Germline V gene data show CDR1 as MNHEY and CDR2 as SVGAGI. Here the CDR3 DNA reads TGTGCCAGCAGTTACTCTCCCGGGACAGGGGGCGGCTACACCTTC. Translating gives CASSYSPGTGGGYTF.

The chain is built from TRBV10-3 and TRBJ1-2; 8 bases map to TRBD1. The ends lost 6 bases at V and 8 bases at J; junction bases unmatched: 5. CDR3 size: 12 residues. Germline assignment: CDR1 ENHRY and CDR2 SYGVKD. The CDR3 protein is CAIRPTGEGYTF. The CDR3 DNA is TGTGCCATCAGGCCGACAGGGGAAGGCTACACCTTC.

This chain uses TRBV13 with TRBJ1-5, with D maybe TRBD1 (6 bases). This CDR3 region has 15 residues. The ends were cut back, 5 bases at V and 6 bases at J, with 17 bases in the middle. The germline CDR1 and CDR2 sequences are PRHDT and FYEKMQ (reference sequence). The DNA for the CDR3 is TGTGCCAGCAGCCGAGGGGGGGGCAATACTCAGCCCCAGCATTTT. Its translation is CASSRGGGNTQPQHF.

This rearrangement joins TRBV10-3 to TRBJ1-1; 7 bases match TRBD1. Germline assignment: CDR1 ENHRY and CDR2 SYGVKD. CDR3 length: 17 residues. With V trimmed by 0 bases and J by 3 bases, 10 bases remained unmatched. As DNA, the CDR3 is TGTGCCATCAGTGAGTCGAGGGCAGGGGGTGGGGACACTGAAGCTTTCTTT. Its protein is CAISESRAGGGDTEAFF.

This rearrangement joins TRBV5-6 to TRBJ2-3, with D possibly TRBD2 on 6 matching bases. This CDR3 contains 14 residues. Germline V gene lookup returns CDR1 SGHDT and CDR2 YYEEEE. V was clipped by 1 base and J by 1 base, with 7 bases between them. The DNA of the CDR3 is TGTGCCAGCAGCTTGTCGGGGGGCACAGATACGCAGTATTTT. It specifies CASSLSGGTDTQYF.

The genes are TRBV7-9 and TRBJ2-7; possibly TRBD2 for D (7 bases). The CDR3 totals 14 residues. Trimming shortened V by 2 bases and J by 6 bases, and 14 bases separated the two germline ends. The germline CDR1 and CDR2 sequences are SEHNR and FQNEAQ (reference sequence). The CDR3 here is CASSLRGADGEQYF. DNA of the CDR3: TGTGCCAGCAGCTTACGGGGGGCGGACGGCGAGCAGTACTTC.